One sample yielded the 31 T cell receptor beta chains listed below, sequenced in a study of glioma-infiltrating T cells after dendritic cell vaccination. Time point described: after dendritic cell vaccination, including at tumor progression/relapse. Method: immunoSEQ multiplex PCR; TCRdb's copy keeps in-frame clones and lacks some. This sample yields approximately 91,000 clones, of which approximately 78% are seen a single time; approximately 2% belongs to the top ten. The specimen comprised blood, sampled after dendritic cell vaccination. These receptors were obtained from a human donor with glioblastoma.

V gene TRBV6-5 combines with J gene TRBJ2-1, with D maybe TRBD2 (6 bases). Germline lookup yields CDR1 MNHEY and CDR2 SVGAGI. The CDR3 contains 15 residues. Trimming stripped 6 bases from V and 3 bases from J, with 15 bases between. In DNA, the CDR3 is TGTGCCAGCAGCTTAACCGGGGGTATCTACAATGAGCAGTTCTTC. Protein: CASSLTGGIYNEQFF.

The CDR3 region has the DNA TGCGCCAGCAGCTCGGCCGGGGAGCTGTTTTTT. Translating it yields CASSSAGELFF. This chain uses TRBV5-1 with TRBJ2-2; D is uncertain. Germline V lookup: CDR1 SGHRS, CDR2 YFSETQ. V was clipped by 3 bases and J by 6 bases, with 3 bases between them. The CDR3 is 11 amino acids.

The sample holds a few counts of this clone. The chain employs TRBV18 and TRBJ2-7; perhaps D is TRBD1 or TRBD2 (5 bases each). CDR1 is KGHSH, CDR2 LQKENI, per germline. The length of the CDR3 is 14 residues. Deletions cut 3 bases from V and 3 bases from J, with 12 bases between. CDR3 loop: CASSPNRGDYEQYV. DNA for the CDR3: TGTGCCAGCTCACCCAACCGAGGGGACTACGAGCAGTACGTC.

The gene calls are TRBV6-5 and TRBJ2-5, with a weak D call TRBD1 (6 bases). Trimming removed 0 bases from V and 5 bases from J, with 16 bases in between. Looked up from germline, CDR1 is MNHEY and CDR2 is SVGAGI. This CDR3 spans 16 amino acids. The CDR3 nucleotides are TGTGCCAGCAGTTACTCGGGGGCAGGGTCGAGGGAGACCCAGTACTTC. The encoded protein is CASSYSGAGSRETQYF.

The chain has TRBV10-1 and TRBJ2-5; D not certain. The CDR3 has 14 amino acids. Trimming cost V 3 bases and J 4 bases, with 12 bases left between them. In germline, CDR1 is WNHNN, CDR2 SYGVQD (reference sequence). Written as DNA, the CDR3 is TGCGCCAGCAGTGAAAGTGGTCGCGCAGAGACCCAGTACTTC. Amino acids: CASSESGRAETQYF.

The genes are TRBV7-7 and TRBJ2-3; the match to TRBD1 covers 9 bases. Germline V gene lookup returns CDR1 SSHAT and CDR2 FNYEAQ (reference sequence). The CDR3 spans 14 residues. V lost 3 bases, J lost 5 bases, and 3 bases stayed unmatched. The CDR3, as DNA: TGTGCCAGCAGCTTGGGACAGGGCCTAGATACGCAGTATTTT. Its translation: CASSLGQGLDTQYF.

The chain has TRBV7-7 and TRBJ2-2; D gene ambiguous. In germline, CDR1 is SSHAT, CDR2 FNYEAQ (reference sequence). This CDR3 comprises 15 residues. Trimming left V 1 base short and J 4 bases short, with 10 bases between. CDR3 amino acids: CASSLVGGSTGELFF. In DNA form, the CDR3 reads TGTGCCAGCAGCTTAGTCGGCGGATCCACCGGGGAGCTGTTTTTT.

The chain links TRBV7-9 to TRBJ2-3; D is unresolved. Germline lookup yields CDR1 SEHNR and CDR2 FQNEAQ (reference sequence). The CDR3 spans 14 residues. Trimming pared 5 bases from V and 2 bases from J, leaving 11 bases between. CDR3 nucleotides: TGTGCCAGCAGCAATTCCAGACACACAGATACGCAGTATTTT. This sequence encodes CASSNSRHTDTQYF.

This rearrangement joins TRBV29-1 to TRBJ1-2; no definite D call. This CDR3 is 13 amino acids long. V was cut by 7 bases and J by 8 bases, with 20 bases left in between. Germline CDR1 SQVTM, CDR2 ANQGSEA. CDR3 nucleotide sequence: TGCAGCGCCCGAAACCCGATTACGGGAGGCTACACCTTC. It is translated as CSARNPITGGYTF.

CDR3 region: CASSLAGTGGETQYF. In DNA, the CDR3 is TGTGCCAGCAGCTTAGCGGGGACAGGGGGGGAGACCCAGTACTTC. The V call is TRBV7-6, the J call TRBJ2-5; 11 bases agree with TRBD1. The CDR3 extends over 15 amino acids. From germline, CDR1 is SGHVS and CDR2 FNYEAQ. The V segment lost 0 bases and the J segment 5 bases; nucleotides outside the gene matches: 2.

This chain connects TRBV5-1 to TRBJ2-1; tentatively, D is TRBD2 (5 bases). The CDR3 loop spans 17 amino acids. The V end lost 1 base, the J end lost 3 bases, and 17 bases lay between the germline ends. In germline, CDR1 is SGHRS, CDR2 YFSETQ. The CDR3 coding sequence is TGCGCCAGCAGCTTGAGTTCTATAGCGTCAAGCTACAATGAGCAGTTCTTC. It specifies CASSLSSIASSYNEQFF.

The gene calls are TRBV9 and TRBJ2-7; a weak D match, TRBD1 (6 bases). Germline V gene data show CDR1 as SGDLS and CDR2 as YYNGEE. With 4 bases removed from V and 7 bases from J, the gap between germline ends came to 15 bases. CDR3 length: 13 amino acids. Written as DNA, the CDR3 is TGTGCCAGCAGCCCCCAGGGGTTGAGGGAGCAGTACTTC. This sequence encodes CASSPQGLREQYF.

This chain joins TRBV11-2 and TRBJ1-2; 8 nucleotides line up with TRBD1. The junction had 10 bases not matched to a gene; V was cut back by 4 bases and J by 3 bases. This CDR3 comprises 16 residues. The germline CDR1 and CDR2 sequences are SGHAT and FQNNGV. CDR3 sequence: CASSSTRGRLHYGYTF. The CDR3 DNA sequence: TGTGCCAGCAGCTCAACCAGGGGGCGCCTTCACTATGGCTACACCTTC.

This clone was picked up many times. The chain is built from TRBV19 and TRBJ1-5; TRBD1 aligns across 7 bases. This CDR3 contains 12 residues. The germline V gene has CDR1 LNHDA and CDR2 SQIVND (reference sequence). V was clipped by 6 bases and J by 6 bases; unmatched bases: 2. Here the CDR3 DNA reads TGTGCCAGTAGCACAGGGGTTCAGCCCCAGCATTTT. Its protein is CASSTGVQPQHF.

This sequence joins TRBV9 and TRBJ2-5; 9 bases match TRBD2. CDR1 and CDR2 from the germline V gene are SGDLS and YYNGEE. The CDR3 has 18 residues. J lost 2 bases, V lost 0 bases, and 11 bases had no gene match. CDR3 protein: CASSVATGKRGVQETQYF. In nucleotides, the CDR3 is TGTGCCAGCAGCGTAGCTACGGGGAAGCGGGGGGTTCAAGAGACCCAGTACTTC.

V gene TRBV7-2 combines with J gene TRBJ1-2; 9 bases line up with TRBD1. CDR3 length: 14 amino acids. V lost 5 bases and J lost 6; bases outside the gene matches: 7. Germline assignment: CDR1 SGHTA and CDR2 FQGNSA. The DNA for the CDR3 is TGTGCCAGCAGCATCTCCGGGACAGGGAATGGCTACACCTTC. Protein product: CASSISGTGNGYTF.

This clone was found once. The J gene is TRBJ2-3, the V gene TRBV19, with 7 bases matching TRBD2. The germline V gene has CDR1 LNHDA and CDR2 SQIVND (reference sequence). CDR3 length: 17 amino acids. The V gene end was trimmed by 4 bases and the J gene end by 8 bases; junction bases not matched to a gene: 18. The CDR3 protein is CASSRTSGTTGKGTQYF. For the CDR3, the DNA is TGTGCCAGTAGTAGAACCTCCGGGACTACGGGGAAGGGTACGCAGTATTTT.

The V call is TRBV4-2, the J call TRBJ1-2, with D possibly being TRBD1 (6 bases). Deletions cut 0 bases from V and 2 bases from J, with 10 bases between. The CDR3 consists of 15 residues. The germline gives CDR1 LGHNA, CDR2 YNFKEQ. DNA for the CDR3: TGTGCCAGCAGCCAAGAATTAGGGGGAAACTATGGCTACACCTTC. Its protein is CASSQELGGNYGYTF.

This clone has more than one count but fewer than ten. V and J are TRBV19 and TRBJ1-3; D might be TRBD1 (6 bases). Trimming took 6 bases from V and 4 from J, leaving 16 bases between them. This CDR3 is 15 amino acids long. Per germline, CDR1 LNHDA and CDR2 SQIVND (reference sequence). The CDR3 reads CASSPTGTNGNTIYF. CDR3 coding DNA: TGTGCCAGTAGCCCAACCGGGACAAACGGAAACACCATATATTTT.

The V call is TRBV10-1, the J call TRBJ1-1; D unresolved. V lost 0 bases, J lost 3 bases, and 5 bases lay in between. This CDR3 region has 13 residues. Germline assignment: CDR1 WNHNN and CDR2 SYGVQD (reference sequence). CDR3 sequence: CASSESQDTEAFF. In DNA, the CDR3 is TGCGCCAGCAGTGAGTCCCAGGACACTGAAGCTTTCTTT.

This chain joins TRBV5-1 and TRBJ1-1; D uncertain. The germline V gene has CDR1 SGHRS and CDR2 YFSETQ. The CDR3 has 13 amino acids. V lost 4 bases, J lost 1 base, and 8 bases lay in between. CDR3 sequence (DNA): TGCGCCAGCAGCGAGAGACAGAACACTGAAGCTTTCTTT. This translates into CASSERQNTEAFF.

The sample holds a few counts of this clone. V gene TRBV6-1 combines with J gene TRBJ1-1, with 7 bases matching TRBD1. The germline gives CDR1 MNHNS, CDR2 SASEGT. This CDR3 is built from 15 residues. Trimming removed 0 bases from V and 5 bases from J; junction bases left unmatched: 6. The CDR3 DNA reads as TGTGCCAGCAGTGAAGCTACAGGGGCATGGACTGAAGCTTTCTTT. Its protein is CASSEATGAWTEAFF.

The DNA for the CDR3 is TGTGCCAGCAGTGATACGGGAATAGGAGAGACCCAGTACTTC. Protein: CASSDTGIGETQYF. The rearrangement uses TRBV6-1 and TRBJ2-5; D might be TRBD2 (5 bases). From germline, CDR1 is MNHNS and CDR2 SASEGT. The V end was cut by 3 bases, the J end by 4 bases, with 12 bases between. The CDR3 is 14 residues long.

CDR3 DNA: TGCAGCGTCAGGACTAGACGCACAGATACGCAGTATTTT. This encodes CSVRTRRTDTQYF. The V and J genes are TRBV29-1 and TRBJ2-3; 7 bases align to TRBD2. Germline V gene sequence: CDR1 SQVTM, CDR2 ANQGSEA. V lost 6 bases to trimming and J lost 1 base; unmatched junction nucleotides: 4. The CDR3 spans 13 residues.

The chain is built from TRBV6-1 and TRBJ2-7; 8 nucleotides match TRBD2. CDR1 and CDR2 (germline): MNHNS, SASEGT. The V gene end was trimmed by 2 bases and the J gene end by 0 bases; junction bases not matched to a gene: 9. The CDR3 spans 17 residues. This CDR3 is CASSEMAGGSFSYEQYV. CDR3 sequence (DNA): TGTGCCAGCAGTGAAATGGCGGGAGGCAGTTTCTCCTACGAGCAGTACGTC.

This CDR3 is CASSPGRGDTDTQYF. The CDR3 region has the DNA TGTGCCAGCTCACCAGGGAGGGGAGACACAGATACGCAGTATTTT. The genes are TRBV18 and TRBJ2-3; 7 bases match TRBD2. The V and J ends lost 2 bases and 2 bases, in that order; junction bases with no gene match: 4. Per the germline V gene, CDR1 is KGHSH and CDR2 is LQKENI. The CDR3 sequence is 15 residues long.

Only a few counts were recorded for this clone. As DNA, the CDR3 is TGTGCCAGTAGTCCAAATGGCAATCAGCCCCAGCATTTT. Protein product: CASSPNGNQPQHF. The V call is TRBV19, the J call TRBJ1-5; no clear D. The CDR3 totals 13 residues. Trimming removed 5 bases at V and 2 bases at J, with 7 bases between. CDR1 is LNHDA, CDR2 SQIVND, per germline (reference sequence).

This chain connects TRBV4-2 to TRBJ2-1; TRBD1 aligns across 11 bases. CDR1 is LGHNA, CDR2 YNFKEQ, per germline. V lost 2 bases to trimming and J lost 2 bases; unmatched junction nucleotides: 5. There are 17 residues in the CDR3. The CDR3 sequence: CASSQPGTGGTYNEQFF. The CDR3, as DNA: TGTGCCAGCAGCCAACCAGGGACAGGGGGAACCTACAATGAGCAGTTCTTC.

The chain carries TRBV10-1 and TRBJ2-1; D may be TRBD2 (7 bases). CDR1 WNHNN and CDR2 SYGVQD come from the germline V gene (reference sequence). Trimming shortened V by 6 bases and J by 5 bases, and 23 bases separated the two germline ends. The CDR3 extends over 17 amino acids. In nucleotides, the CDR3 is TGCGCCAGCAGCCCCCTTTTGTCCGGGGGGCTTAACAATGAGCAGTTCTTC. Its translation is CASSPLLSGGLNNEQFF.

This chain links TRBV5-6 with TRBJ2-1, with 14 bases that match TRBD2. Germline lookup yields CDR1 SGHDT and CDR2 YYEEEE. V was clipped by 4 bases and J by 16 bases; unmatched bases: 10. This CDR3 comprises 14 residues. The CDR3 loop reads CASSRDGTSGRGFF. The CDR3 nucleotides read TGTGCCAGCAGCCGAGACGGGACTAGCGGGAGAGGCTTCTTC.

The chain employs TRBV20-1 and TRBJ1-1, with D hard to call. The V gene's germline CDR1 is DFQATT and CDR2 SNEGSKA (reference sequence). Trimming left V 3 bases short and J 0 bases short, with 2 bases between. The CDR3 has 11 amino acids. This CDR3 reads CSASMNTEAFF. The CDR3 nucleotides read TGCAGTGCTAGTATGAACACTGAAGCTTTCTTT.